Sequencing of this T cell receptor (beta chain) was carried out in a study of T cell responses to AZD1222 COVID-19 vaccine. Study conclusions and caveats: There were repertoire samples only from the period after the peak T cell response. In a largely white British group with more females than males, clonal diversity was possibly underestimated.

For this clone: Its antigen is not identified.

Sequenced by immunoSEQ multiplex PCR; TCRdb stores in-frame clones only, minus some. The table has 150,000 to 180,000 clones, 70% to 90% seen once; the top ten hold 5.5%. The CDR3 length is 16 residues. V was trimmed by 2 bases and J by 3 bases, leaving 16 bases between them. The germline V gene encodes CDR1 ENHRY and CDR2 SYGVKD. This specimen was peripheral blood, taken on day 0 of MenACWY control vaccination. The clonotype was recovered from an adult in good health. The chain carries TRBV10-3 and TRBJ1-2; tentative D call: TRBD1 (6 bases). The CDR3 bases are TGTGCCATCAGTGAGGGTAGGACAGTGGGTGACTATGGCTACACCTTC. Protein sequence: CAISEGRTVGDYGYTF.